These 27 T cell receptor beta chains share one sample of origin, sequenced in a study of T-cell reconstitution after alpha-beta-depleted transplantation in children (TCRdb year 2016). Library preparation was by PCR. Data came from an Illumina HiSeq 2500. To normalize quantification of the TCRbeta repertoire, the TCR libraries were built with molecular barcoding that relied on unique molecular identifiers. TCRdb applied fastp at Q25 and MiXCR to the public reads, then kept only in-frame beta chains. Rows are combined by CDR3 protein, so each entry shows the most common genes and DNA. This sample has about 400,000 distinct CDR3 sequences in its table, and over 20% of those were observed once. The ten largest make up 3% to 4.5% of the sample. Sequencing used PBMCs from the stem cell graft donor, obtained from the stem cell graft. These TCRs come from a human donor who donated a stem cell graft to a child with acute myeloid leukemia.

The V call is TRBV5-1, the J call TRBJ1-2, with 7 bases aligning to TRBD1. Trimming cost V 4 bases and J 4 bases; bases outside gene matches: 7. Germline CDR1 SGHRS, CDR2 YFSETQ. This CDR3 is 14 amino acids long. CDR3 amino acids: CASSSDRVVYGYTF. In nucleotides, the CDR3 is TGCGCCAGCAGCAGCGACAGGGTAGTCTATGGCTACACCTTC.

This clonotype was seen many times. The rearrangement uses TRBV20-1 and TRBJ2-5, with 14 bases fitting TRBD2. Trimming removed 5 bases from V and 5 bases from J; junction bases left unmatched: 7. From germline, CDR1 is DFQATT and CDR2 SNEGSKA (reference sequence). The CDR3 has 15 amino acids. CDR3 loop: CSASTGTSGSETQYF. CDR3 sequence (DNA): TGCAGTGCTTCGACCGGGACTAGCGGGAGCGAGACCCAGTACTTC.

As regards this clonotype: Compared with germline, one end of the junction differs, possibly owing to a read error. For the CDR3, the DNA is TGTGCCAGCATTTTACAGGGTTTGAGCGTCTCTGAAGCTTTCTTT. Encoded protein: CASILQGLSVSEAFF. The rearrangement links TRBV12-3 or TRBV12-4 to TRBJ1-1; possible D gene TRBD1, 6 bases. The CDR3 totals 15 residues.

This clonotype appeared a few times. The CDR3 loop reads CASSLYGRAGGYTF. The CDR3 nucleotides read TGTGCCAGCAGCTTATATGGCAGGGCCGGTGGCTACACCTTC. The chain links TRBV7-8 to TRBJ1-2; D is perhaps TRBD1 (5 bases). The germline gives CDR1 SGHVS, CDR2 FQNEAQ. With 2 bases removed from V and 7 bases from J, the gap between germline ends came to 14 bases. The CDR3 is 14 residues long.

In its sample, this clonotype was seen many times. The V and J genes are TRBV12-3 or TRBV12-4 and TRBJ1-5; D possibly corresponds to TRBD1 (5 bases). The V gene lost 6 bases and the J gene lost 2 bases, with 8 bases spanning the gap. CDR3 length: 13 residues. The CDR3 nucleotides read TGTGCCAGCAGCGGAGGGGGCAATCAGCCCCAGCATTTT. It yields the protein CASSGGGNQPQHF.

The gene calls are TRBV7-2 and TRBJ1-2; 7 bases agree with TRBD1. The CDR3 has 16 residues. V lost 1 base and J lost 8; bases outside the gene matches: 13. The germline CDR1 and CDR2 sequences are SGHTA and FQGNSA. The DNA for the CDR3 is TGTGCCAGCAGCTTAGAAAGAGGTCAGGGGGAAGGGGGCTACACCTTC. Encoded protein: CASSLERGQGEGGYTF.

This rearrangement joins TRBV28 to TRBJ2-7; weak D call: TRBD1 (7 bases). V was cut by 0 bases and J by 6 bases, with 15 bases left in between. CDR1 and CDR2 from the germline V gene are MDHEN and SYDVKM. This CDR3 has 15 amino acids. Here the CDR3 DNA reads TGTGCCAGCAGTTTATGGGGGCAGGGGGGAGGCGAGCAGTACTTC. Translated, it gives CASSLWGQGGGEQYF.

This clonotype has just a few counts. The chain has TRBV28 and TRBJ2-1; 9 bases line up with TRBD1. Germline lookup yields CDR1 MDHEN and CDR2 SYDVKM. The CDR3 sequence is 13 residues long. V was pared by 6 bases and J by 8 bases, with 5 bases of the junction left unmatched. The CDR3 nucleotides are TGTGCCAGCAGGGAACAGGGGGCCGATGAGCAGTTCTTC. Translation gives CASREQGADEQFF.

This clonotype was detected many times. V is TRBV12-3 or TRBV12-4 and J is TRBJ2-3; D unresolved. Trimming shortened V by 4 bases and J by 6 bases, and 11 bases separated the two germline ends. CDR3 length: 13 amino acids. The CDR3 coding sequence is TGTGCCAGCAGTTCCGATGCCCCCGATACGCAGTATTTT. Translating it yields CASSSDAPDTQYF.

This chain joins TRBV7-2 and TRBJ2-7, with a tentative D call TRBD1 (6 bases). Germline values: CDR1 SGHTA, CDR2 FQGNSA. V was clipped by 5 bases and J by 3 bases, with 17 bases between them. The length of the CDR3 is 15 residues. CDR3 DNA: TGTGCCAGCAGCCCCGAGGCCGGGACACTCTACGAGCAGTACTTC. This codes for CASSPEAGTLYEQYF.

The chain joins TRBV12-3 or TRBV12-4 to TRBJ2-1; D gene unclear. Trimming pared 6 bases from V and 7 bases from J, leaving 10 bases between. The CDR3 loop spans 12 amino acids. The CDR3: CASSRTKNEQFF. CDR3 DNA sequence: TGTGCCAGCAGCCGTACTAAGAATGAGCAGTTCTTC.

V is TRBV7-2 and J is TRBJ2-4; tentative D call: TRBD1 (6 bases). Trimming pared 3 bases from V and 0 bases from J, leaving 15 bases between. Per the germline V gene, CDR1 is SGHTA and CDR2 is FQGNSA. This CDR3 comprises 17 residues. The DNA for the CDR3 is TGTGCCAGCAGCTTGGGGGCACCGAGGGCAGCCAAAAACATTCAGTACTTC. Translated, it gives CASSLGAPRAAKNIQYF.

The rearrangement joins TRBV29-1 to TRBJ1-2, with TRBD1 matching 7 bases. The CDR3 spans 13 residues. Germline loops: CDR1 SQVTM, CDR2 ANQGSEA. V trimming: 5 bases; J trimming: 0 bases; junction bases outside the gene matches: 3. CDR3 DNA: TGCAGCGTTCCAGACAGGGCTAACTATGGCTACACCTTC. Its protein product is CSVPDRANYGYTF.

The chain recombines TRBV28 with TRBJ2-1, with D perhaps matching TRBD2 (6 bases). Trimming shortened V by 6 bases and J by 7 bases, and 13 bases separated the two germline ends. CDR1 is MDHEN, CDR2 SYDVKM, per germline. This CDR3 is built from 13 residues. The CDR3: CASSAGTWNEQFF. CDR3 DNA sequence: TGTGCCAGCAGCGCCGGGACTTGGAATGAGCAGTTCTTC.

The gene calls are TRBV10-3 and TRBJ1-2, with no clear D. V was shortened by 2 bases and J by 2 bases, with 9 bases between the two germline ends. This CDR3 is 14 amino acids long. From germline, CDR1 is ENHRY and CDR2 SYGVKD. The CDR3 reads CAISEAPRNYGYTF. CDR3 sequence (DNA): TGTGCCATCAGTGAGGCACCCCGAAACTATGGCTACACCTTC.

This clonotype was recorded many times. V usage is TRBV6-1 and J usage is TRBJ2-3; no definite D call. V was cut by 5 bases and J by 7 bases, with 16 bases left in between. Germline V CDR1 and CDR2: MNHNS, SASEGT. This CDR3 has 14 amino acids. CDR3 sequence (DNA): TGTGCCAGCAGTCAAACCCCCCGGGTCCATACGCAGTATTTT. Protein: CASSQTPRVHTQYF.

This clonotype was detected only a few times. The chain is built from TRBV15 and TRBJ2-1; D is unclear. Germline CDR1 is LNHNV and CDR2 is YYDKDF (reference sequence). The CDR3 contains 12 residues. Trimming took 0 bases from V and 8 from J, leaving 5 bases between them. The CDR3 bases are TGTGCCACCAGCAGAGATTGGTATGAGCAGTTCTTC. Amino acid sequence: CATSRDWYEQFF.

This clonotype was observed a few times. This chain links TRBV12-3 or TRBV12-4 with TRBJ2-1, with D possibly matching TRBD2 (6 bases). The CDR3 consists of 14 residues. V was shortened by 6 bases and J by 2 bases, with 11 bases between the two germline ends. CDR3 region: CASSRESTYNEQFF. In DNA, the CDR3 is TGTGCCAGCAGCCGGGAGTCCACCTACAATGAGCAGTTCTTC.

This clonotype appeared a few times. V gene TRBV29-1 combines with J gene TRBJ2-3; 10 positions match TRBD2. The CDR3 consists of 14 residues. After removal of 1 base from V and 5 bases from J, the junction contained 3 bases not matched to a gene. The germline gives CDR1 SQVTM, CDR2 ANQGSEA. In DNA form, the CDR3 reads TGCAGCGTTGAAGGGCGACTAGCGGGAGATACGCAGTATTTT. It is translated as CSVEGRLAGDTQYF.

The chain couples TRBV20-1 to TRBJ2-4; TRBD2 agrees at 7 bases. This CDR3 is built from 16 residues. CDR1 is DFQATT, CDR2 SNEGSKA, per germline (reference sequence). V gave up 4 bases and J gave up 0 bases; unmatched junction bases: 9. CDR3 sequence: CSAIEGGSRAKNIQYF. DNA for the CDR3: TGCAGTGCTATAGAGGGAGGGTCTCGAGCCAAAAACATTCAGTACTTC.

CDR3 sequence reads: CASSQESPSSEQYF. CDR3 coding DNA: TGTGCCAGCAGCCAAGAGTCCCCTAGCAGCGAGCAGTACTTC. The chain recombines TRBV4-2 with TRBJ2-7; perhaps TRBD2 as D (5 bases). The CDR3 is 14 amino acids. Trimming pared 0 bases from V and 6 bases from J, leaving 12 bases between. Per germline, CDR1 LGHNA and CDR2 YNFKEQ.

This clonotype was seen ten or more times. The chain is built from TRBV29-1 and TRBJ2-7, with unresolved D. The V gene's germline CDR1 is SQVTM and CDR2 ANQGSEA. There are 12 residues in the CDR3. The germline V and J ends were trimmed by 0 bases and 3 bases, with 6 bases remaining between them. The CDR3 sequence is CSVEDDNYEQYF. The DNA of the CDR3 is TGCAGCGTTGAAGACGACAACTACGAGCAGTACTTC.

At least ten counts were recorded for this clonotype. The chain couples TRBV7-3 to TRBJ2-3; no clear D gene. CDR1 and CDR2 from the germline V gene are SGHTA and FQGTGA. CDR3 size: 12 residues. V was pared by 4 bases and J by 6 bases, with 8 bases between. The CDR3 protein is CASSSRLDTQYF. CDR3 DNA sequence: TGTGCCAGCAGCTCTCGACTGGATACGCAGTATTTT.

The chain is built from TRBV24-1 and TRBJ2-3; TRBD2 aligns across 8 bases. The germline V gene has CDR1 KGHDR and CDR2 SFDVKD. Trimming removed 9 bases from V and 4 bases from J; junction bases left unmatched: 14. The CDR3 contains 16 residues. The CDR3 region has the DNA TGTGCCACCTCCCACCTGGAAGCGGGAGTTCCAGATACGCAGTATTTT. It yields the protein CATSHLEAGVPDTQYF.

This clonotype was recorded many times. This rearrangement joins TRBV12-3 or TRBV12-4 to TRBJ2-7, with 12 bases fitting TRBD2. J gave up 6 bases and V 6 bases, and 9 bases lay outside the gene matches. The CDR3 totals 15 residues. CDR3: CASRRIGLAGSEQYF. CDR3 DNA sequence: TGTGCCAGCAGACGAATCGGACTAGCGGGAAGCGAGCAGTACTTC.

The chain links TRBV24-1 to TRBJ1-2; TRBD1 is a possible D gene (5 bases). CDR1 and CDR2 (germline): KGHDR, SFDVKD. The CDR3 is 13 residues long. Trimming stripped 6 bases from V and 4 bases from J, with 11 bases between. The CDR3 DNA sequence: TGTGCCACCAGTAAAGGGGACGGCTATGGCTACACCTTC. This codes for CATSKGDGYGYTF.

Points on this clonotype: One end of the junction varies from germline; a read error may be responsible. CDR3 sequence (DNA): TGCTGTGCTGCAAAGAGCGGGAGTGCGTCGAATGAGCAGTTCTTC. Its protein product is CCAAKSGSASNEQFF. The chain couples TRBV20-1 to TRBJ2-1; 8 bases are shared with TRBD2. The germline V gene encodes CDR1 DFQATT and CDR2 SNEGSKA (reference sequence). This CDR3 has 15 amino acids.